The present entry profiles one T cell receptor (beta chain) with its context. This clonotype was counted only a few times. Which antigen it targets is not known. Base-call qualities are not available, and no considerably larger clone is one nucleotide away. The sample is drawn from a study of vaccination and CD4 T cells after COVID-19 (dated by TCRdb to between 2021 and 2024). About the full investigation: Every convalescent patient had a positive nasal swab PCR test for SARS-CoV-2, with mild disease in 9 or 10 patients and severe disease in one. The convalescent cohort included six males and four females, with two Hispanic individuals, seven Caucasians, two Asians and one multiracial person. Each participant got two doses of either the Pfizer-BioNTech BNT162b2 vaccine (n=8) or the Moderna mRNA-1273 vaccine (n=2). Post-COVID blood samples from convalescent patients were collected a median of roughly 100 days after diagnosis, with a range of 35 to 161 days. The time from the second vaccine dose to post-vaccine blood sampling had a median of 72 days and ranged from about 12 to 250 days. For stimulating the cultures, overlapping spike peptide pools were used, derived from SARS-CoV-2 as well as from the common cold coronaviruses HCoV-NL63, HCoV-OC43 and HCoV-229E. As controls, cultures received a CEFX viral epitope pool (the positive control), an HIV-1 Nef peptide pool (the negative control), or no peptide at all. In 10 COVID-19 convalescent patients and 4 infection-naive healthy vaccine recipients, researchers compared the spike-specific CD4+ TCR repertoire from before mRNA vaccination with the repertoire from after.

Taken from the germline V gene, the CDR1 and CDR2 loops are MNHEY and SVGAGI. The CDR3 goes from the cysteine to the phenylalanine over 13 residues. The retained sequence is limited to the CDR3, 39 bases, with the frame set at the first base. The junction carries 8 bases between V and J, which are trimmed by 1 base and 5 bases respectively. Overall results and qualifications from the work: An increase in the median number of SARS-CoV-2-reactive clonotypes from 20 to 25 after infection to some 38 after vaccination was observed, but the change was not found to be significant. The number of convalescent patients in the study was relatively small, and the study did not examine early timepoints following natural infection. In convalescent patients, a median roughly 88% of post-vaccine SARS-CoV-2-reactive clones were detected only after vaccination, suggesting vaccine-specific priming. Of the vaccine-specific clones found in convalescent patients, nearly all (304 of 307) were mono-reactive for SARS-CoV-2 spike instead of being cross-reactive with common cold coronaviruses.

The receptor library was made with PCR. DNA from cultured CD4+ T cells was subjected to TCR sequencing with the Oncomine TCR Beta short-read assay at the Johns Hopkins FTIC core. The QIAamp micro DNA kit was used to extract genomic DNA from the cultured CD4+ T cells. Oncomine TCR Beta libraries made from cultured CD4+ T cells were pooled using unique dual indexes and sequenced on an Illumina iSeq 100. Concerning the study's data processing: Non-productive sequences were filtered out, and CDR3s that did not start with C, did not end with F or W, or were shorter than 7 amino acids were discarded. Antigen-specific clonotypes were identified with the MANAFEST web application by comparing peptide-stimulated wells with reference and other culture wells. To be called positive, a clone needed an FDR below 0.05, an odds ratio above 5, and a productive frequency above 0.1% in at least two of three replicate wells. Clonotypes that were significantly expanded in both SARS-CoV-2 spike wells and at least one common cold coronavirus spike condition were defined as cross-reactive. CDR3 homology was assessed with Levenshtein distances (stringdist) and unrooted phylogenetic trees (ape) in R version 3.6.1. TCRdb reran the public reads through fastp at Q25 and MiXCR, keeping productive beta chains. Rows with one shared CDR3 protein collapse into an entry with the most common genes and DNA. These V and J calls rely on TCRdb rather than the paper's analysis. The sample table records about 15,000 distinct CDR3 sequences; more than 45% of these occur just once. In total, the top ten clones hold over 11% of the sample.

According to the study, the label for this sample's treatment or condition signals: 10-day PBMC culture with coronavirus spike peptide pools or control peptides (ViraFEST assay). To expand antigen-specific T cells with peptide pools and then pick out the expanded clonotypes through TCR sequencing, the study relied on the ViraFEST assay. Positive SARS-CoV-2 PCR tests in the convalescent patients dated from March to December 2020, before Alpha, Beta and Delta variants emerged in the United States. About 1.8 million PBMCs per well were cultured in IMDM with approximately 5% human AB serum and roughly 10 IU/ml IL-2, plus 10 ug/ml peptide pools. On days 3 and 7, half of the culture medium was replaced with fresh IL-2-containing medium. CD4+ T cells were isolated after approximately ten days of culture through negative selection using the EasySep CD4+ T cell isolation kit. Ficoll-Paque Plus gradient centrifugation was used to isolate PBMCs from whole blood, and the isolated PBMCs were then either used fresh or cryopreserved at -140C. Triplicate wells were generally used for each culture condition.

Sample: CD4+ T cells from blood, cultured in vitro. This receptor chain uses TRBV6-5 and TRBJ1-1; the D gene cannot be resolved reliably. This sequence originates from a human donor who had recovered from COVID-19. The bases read TGTGCCAGCAGTTACTTGGGATCGACTGAAGCTTTCTTT. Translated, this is CASSYLGSTEAFF.